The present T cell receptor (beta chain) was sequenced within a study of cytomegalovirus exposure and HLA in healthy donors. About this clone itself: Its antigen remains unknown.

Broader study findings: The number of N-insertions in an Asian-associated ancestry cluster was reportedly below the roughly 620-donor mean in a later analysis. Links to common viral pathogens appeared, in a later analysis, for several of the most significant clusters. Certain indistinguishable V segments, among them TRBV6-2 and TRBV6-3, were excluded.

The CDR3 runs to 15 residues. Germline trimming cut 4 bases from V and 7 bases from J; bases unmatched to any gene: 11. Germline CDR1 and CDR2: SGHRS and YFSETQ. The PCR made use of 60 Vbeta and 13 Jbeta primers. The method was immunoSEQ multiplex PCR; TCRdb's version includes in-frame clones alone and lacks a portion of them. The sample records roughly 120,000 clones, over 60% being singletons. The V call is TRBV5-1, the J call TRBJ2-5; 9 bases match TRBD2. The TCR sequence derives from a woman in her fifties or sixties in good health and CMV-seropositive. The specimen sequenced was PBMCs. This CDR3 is CASSVDAGGPGTQYF. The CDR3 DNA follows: TGCGCCAGCAGCGTTGATGCGGGAGGGCCGGGGACCCAGTACTTC.